This TCR beta chain emerged from a study of cytomegalovirus exposure and HLA in healthy donors. The study's findings and limits: Rare TCR sequences predominated, though certain public TCRs were found in many donors.

This clone was counted a single time. Its antigen is still unknown. Germline CDR1 and CDR2: SGHVS and FQNEAQ. This CDR3 region has 14 residues. V lost 0 bases and J lost 1, with 6 bases in between. The PCR was carried out with 60 Vbeta primers and 13 Jbeta primers. Assay used: immunoSEQ multiplex PCR; TCRdb lists only in-frame clones, some missing. Of 100,000 or so clones in the sample, roughly three quarters were seen once. The V and J genes are TRBV7-8 and TRBJ1-2; D call uncertain. This TCR derives from a man aged 35 to 55 in good health and CMV-seronegative. The sequencing input was PBMCs. This chain's CDR3 is CASSLADYNYGYTF. CDR3 sequence (DNA): TGTGCCAGCAGCTTAGCCGACTATAACTATGGCTACACCTTC. The full variable domain, its missing parts supplied by reference TRBV7-8 and TRBJ1-2, is GAGVSQSPRYKVAKRGQDVALRCDPISGHVSLFWYQQALGQGPEFLTYFQNEAQLDKSGLPSDRFFAERPEGSVSTLKIQRTQQEDSAVYLCASSLADYNYGYTFGSGTRLTVV.